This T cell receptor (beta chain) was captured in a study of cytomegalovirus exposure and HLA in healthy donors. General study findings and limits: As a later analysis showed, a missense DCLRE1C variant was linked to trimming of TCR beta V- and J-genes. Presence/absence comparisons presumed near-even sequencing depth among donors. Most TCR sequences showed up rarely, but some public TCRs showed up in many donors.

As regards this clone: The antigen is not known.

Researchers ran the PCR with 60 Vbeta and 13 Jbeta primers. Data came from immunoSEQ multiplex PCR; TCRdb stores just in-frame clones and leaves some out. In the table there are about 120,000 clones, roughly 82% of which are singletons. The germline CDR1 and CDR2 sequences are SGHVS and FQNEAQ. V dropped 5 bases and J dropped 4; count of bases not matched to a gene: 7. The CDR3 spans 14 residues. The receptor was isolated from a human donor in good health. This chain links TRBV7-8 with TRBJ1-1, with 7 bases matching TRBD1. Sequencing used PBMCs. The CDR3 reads CASSIQGIRTEAFF. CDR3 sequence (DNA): TGTGCCAGCAGCATACAGGGGATCCGCACTGAAGCTTTCTTT.